Listed here are 28 T cell receptor beta chains from one sample, sequenced in a study of shared clonotypes between healthy human individuals. As defined, naive CD8 cells were CD45RO-negative and positively selected for CCR7, with terminally differentiated effector memory CD45RA+ cells excluded. Data came from immunoSEQ multiplex PCR; TCRdb stores just in-frame clones and leaves some out. This table has about 800,000 clones, about 96% appearing once. Sequenced sample: naive CD8+ T cells sorted from blood. Every receptor here comes from a man younger than 40 in good health.

The genes are TRBV11-2 and TRBJ2-7; tentatively, D is TRBD2 (5 bases). Trimming took 5 bases from V and 0 from J, leaving 17 bases between them. Germline CDR1 SGHAT, CDR2 FQNNGV. The CDR3 covers 16 residues. CDR3 DNA: TGTGCCAGCAGCCCAGCGGAAGGCTCAAGCTCCTACGAGCAGTACTTC. Translated, it gives CASSPAEGSSSYEQYF.

A few counts support this clone. The chain carries TRBV29-1 and TRBJ1-2; no clear D gene. The CDR3 runs to 14 residues. CDR1 is SQVTM and CDR2 is ANQGSEA in the germline V gene. V dropped 1 base and J dropped 5 bases, with 14 bases sitting between them. CDR3 DNA sequence: TGCAGCGTTGAAGGGGCCGATGGGCTGTATGGCTACACCTTC. Residues: CSVEGADGLYGYTF. The whole variable domain, remainder taken from reference TRBV29-1 and TRBJ1-2, is SAVISQKPSRDICQRGTSLTIQCQVDSQVTMMFWYRQQPGQSLTLIATANQGSEATYESGFVIDKFPISRPNLTFSTLTVSNMSPEDSSIYLCSVEGADGLYGYTFGSGTRLTVV.

The chain links TRBV19 to TRBJ1-5; no firm D call. The germline V and J ends were trimmed by 1 base and 3 bases, with 13 bases remaining between them. Germline V gene lookup returns CDR1 LNHDA and CDR2 SQIVND (reference sequence). This CDR3 region has 16 residues. The CDR3 region has the DNA TGTGCCAGTAGTATAGCCGAAGGACGGGTCAATCAGCCCCAGCATTTT. Encoded protein: CASSIAEGRVNQPQHF.

The V gene is TRBV9, the J gene TRBJ2-1; 11 bases agree with TRBD2. V shed 4 bases, J shed 4 bases, and the junction held 10 bases outside the gene matches. This CDR3 has 17 amino acids. Germline V gives CDR1 SGDLS, CDR2 YYNGEE. The CDR3 spells CASSLTATSGRYNEQFF. The CDR3 DNA follows: TGTGCCAGCAGCTTAACCGCCACTAGCGGGAGATACAATGAGCAGTTCTTC. Filled out from reference TRBV9 and TRBJ2-1, the complete variable domain reads DSGVTQTPKHLITATGQRVTLRCSPRSGDLSVYWYQQSLDQGLQFLIQYYNGEERAKGNILERFSAQQFPDLHSELNLSSLELGDSALYFCASSLTATSGRYNEQFFGPGTRLTVL.

Concerning this clone: Different DNA sequences within this sample yield the same CDR3. The chain carries TRBV10-3 and TRBJ1-5; D is perhaps TRBD1 (6 bases). Germline loops: CDR1 ENHRY, CDR2 SYGVKD. The V end lost 2 bases, the J end lost 4 bases, and 9 bases lay between the germline ends. CDR3 size: 14 residues. The CDR3 protein is CAISEGQGNQPQHF. The CDR3 nucleotides read TGTGCCATCAGTGAGGGGCAGGGGAATCAGCCCCAGCATTTT.

The CDR3 region is CASSHQQGNEKLFF. The CDR3 bases are TGTGCCAGCTCACATCAACAGGGAAACGAAAAACTGTTTTTT. The chain employs TRBV18 and TRBJ1-4; weak D call: TRBD1 (6 bases). Germline V gives CDR1 KGHSH, CDR2 LQKENI. This CDR3 contains 14 residues. Trimming shortened V by 4 bases and J by 8 bases, and 14 bases separated the two germline ends.

The chain has TRBV5-3 and TRBJ1-5, with unresolved D. TRBV5-3 is noted as an ORF with a role that remains uncertain. The CDR3 runs 14 residues. Between the trimmed V and J ends, which lost 6 bases and 3 bases, there was a span of 13 bases. Written as DNA, the CDR3 is TGTGCCAGAACGCGGAGAGGAGTCAATCAGCCCCAGCATTTT. Encoded protein: CARTRRGVNQPQHF.

J is TRBJ2-7 and V is TRBV27; 7 bases agree with TRBD2. Trimming at V came to 4 bases and at J to 2 bases, leaving 5 bases not matched to a gene. The CDR3 runs to 14 residues. The germline CDR1 and CDR2 sequences are MNHEY and SMNVEV (reference sequence). This CDR3 reads CASSYSAGAYEQYF. In nucleotides, the CDR3 is TGTGCCAGCAGTTATAGTGCGGGGGCCTACGAGCAGTACTTC.

The chain uses TRBV19 and TRBJ1-4, with D possibly being TRBD1 (5 bases). Germline V gene lookup returns CDR1 LNHDA and CDR2 SQIVND (reference sequence). Between the trimmed V and J ends, which lost 5 bases and 8 bases, there was a span of 12 bases. This CDR3 region has 13 residues. The CDR3 bases are TGTGCCAGTAGTGCCCGAGAGGGGGAAAAACTGTTTTTT. It is translated as CASSAREGEKLFF.

The chain joins TRBV4-1 to TRBJ2-5; maybe TRBD2 (6 bases). The CDR3 has 15 residues. The germline V gene encodes CDR1 MGHRA and CDR2 YSYEKL. V was clipped by 4 bases and J by 5 bases, with 17 bases between them. The CDR3 spells CASSPFGGESETQYF. CDR3 DNA sequence: TGCGCCAGCAGCCCTTTCGGGGGTGAATCTGAGACCCAGTACTTC.

V usage is TRBV11-2 and J usage is TRBJ2-5; possible D gene TRBD1, 6 bases. The CDR3 spans 12 residues. CDR1 is SGHAT, CDR2 FQNNGV, per germline. V was trimmed by 5 bases and J by 5 bases, leaving 9 bases between them. CDR3: CASSRGWETQYF. DNA for the CDR3: TGTGCCAGCAGCAGGGGGTGGGAGACCCAGTACTTC.

This sequence joins TRBV11-3 and TRBJ2-7; D is possibly TRBD1 or TRBD2 (5 bases each). Germline V lookup: CDR1 SGHNT, CDR2 YENEEA. The germline V and J ends were trimmed by 5 bases and 5 bases, with 13 bases remaining between them. This CDR3 is built from 13 residues. The CDR3, as DNA: TGTGCCAGCAGCGCCTCAGGGAGCCACGAGCAGTACTTC. Translating it yields CASSASGSHEQYF.

This chain links TRBV27 with TRBJ2-7; possible D gene TRBD2, 7 bases. CDR1 is MNHEY and CDR2 is SMNVEV in the germline V gene (reference sequence). This CDR3 region has 15 residues. Trimming stripped 6 bases from V and 0 bases from J, with 15 bases between. CDR3 nucleotides: TGTGCCAGCAGCTTGCAGGGAGGGGGCTCCTACGAGCAGTACTTC. Its translation: CASSLQGGGSYEQYF.

This rearrangement joins TRBV4-1 to TRBJ1-5; TRBD1 might be the D (6 bases). Trimming took 4 bases from V and 9 from J, leaving 22 bases between them. In germline, CDR1 is MGHRA, CDR2 YSYEKL. The CDR3 contains 16 residues. The CDR3 bases are TGCGCCAGCAGCCCTTCGGACAGCGAAAAATCATTGCCCCAGCATTTT. Its translation: CASSPSDSEKSLPQHF.

The rearrangement links TRBV5-4 to TRBJ2-5, with D possibly matching TRBD2 (5 bases). V was cut by 0 bases and J by 3 bases, with 15 bases left in between. CDR1 and CDR2 from the germline V gene are SGHNT and YYREEE (reference sequence). The CDR3 is 16 residues long. CDR3 protein: CASSLGTSATKETQYF. The CDR3 DNA reads as TGTGCCAGCAGCTTGGGGACTTCCGCTACCAAAGAGACCCAGTACTTC.

The chain's CDR3 is CASSQEDPYNEQFF. The CDR3 DNA is TGCGCCAGCAGCCAAGAGGACCCCTACAATGAGCAGTTCTTC. The chain couples TRBV4-1 to TRBJ2-1; no reliable D call. Trimming cost V 0 bases and J 2 bases, with 5 bases left between them. CDR3 length: 14 amino acids. Looked up from germline, CDR1 is MGHRA and CDR2 is YSYEKL.

The chain employs TRBV30 and TRBJ2-1; TRBD2 agrees at 8 bases. The CDR3 runs to 16 residues. Germline loops: CDR1 GTSNPN, CDR2 SVGIG (reference sequence). Trimming at V came to 1 base and at J to 2 bases, leaving 7 bases not matched to a gene. Written as DNA, the CDR3 is TGTGCCTGGAGTGATTCAGCGGGAGATGCCTACAATGAGCAGTTCTTC. Translating it yields CAWSDSAGDAYNEQFF.

In the case of this clone: This same CDR3 is encoded by further DNA sequences in the sample. This chain joins TRBV7-9 and TRBJ2-7; D unclear. Germline V CDR1 and CDR2: SEHNR, FQNEAQ (reference sequence). This CDR3 spans 13 amino acids. The V gene lost 5 bases and the J gene lost 0 bases, with 8 bases spanning the gap. CDR3 protein: CASSPRLSYEQYF. Here the CDR3 DNA reads TGTGCCAGCAGCCCCCGTCTCTCCTACGAGCAGTACTTC.

The V gene is TRBV2, the J gene TRBJ2-7; possible D gene TRBD1, 6 bases. V lost 5 bases to trimming and J lost 2 bases, with 13 bases between them. Germline CDR1 SNHLY, CDR2 FYNNEI. This CDR3 is 14 amino acids long. Written as DNA, the CDR3 is TGTGCCAGCAGTATCGGACAGAGCACCTACGAGCAGTACTTC. Translating it yields CASSIGQSTYEQYF.

This chain links TRBV7-2 with TRBJ2-7; 11 nucleotides line up with TRBD2. Trimming removed 2 bases from V and 5 bases from J; junction bases left unmatched: 5. The CDR3 runs to 15 residues. CDR1 is SGHTA, CDR2 FQGNSA, per germline. DNA of the CDR3: TGTGCCAGCAGCTTAAGACTAGCGGGAAAGCACGAGCAGTACTTC. Amino acid sequence: CASSLRLAGKHEQYF.

The rearrangement links TRBV7-9 to TRBJ2-7; the D call may be TRBD1 or TRBD2 (5 bases each). Per the germline V gene, CDR1 is SEHNR and CDR2 is FQNEAQ (reference sequence). V was cut by 5 bases and J by 1 base, with 15 bases left in between. This CDR3 has 15 amino acids. DNA for the CDR3: TGTGCCAGCAGCGATACCGGGACGGAGTCCTACGAGCAGTACTTC. This translates into CASSDTGTESYEQYF.

The gene calls are TRBV9 and TRBJ2-1, with 12 nucleotides matching TRBD2. Unmatched junction bases numbered 5, after V lost 0 bases and J lost 7 bases. Germline values: CDR1 SGDLS, CDR2 YYNGEE. There are 16 residues in the CDR3. Here the CDR3 DNA reads TGTGCCAGCAGCGTAGCTGGCCTAGCGGGAGGGAATGAGCAGTTCTTC. Its translation is CASSVAGLAGGNEQFF.

The chain is built from TRBV6-5 and TRBJ1-2; no clear D gene. The CDR3 length is 14 residues. The ends were cut back, 4 bases at V and 2 bases at J, with 11 bases in the middle. Germline V gene lookup returns CDR1 MNHEY and CDR2 SVGAGI. CDR3: CASSLSTPNYGYTF. Here the CDR3 DNA reads TGTGCCAGCAGTTTATCCACACCAAACTATGGCTACACCTTC.

CDR3 sequence (DNA): TGCGCCAGCAGCCAAAGACAGGTTGAGTCAGATACGCAGTATTTT. Its translation: CASSQRQVESDTQYF. The chain links TRBV4-1 to TRBJ2-3; D is possibly TRBD1 (6 bases). The CDR3 totals 15 residues. Per the germline V gene, CDR1 is MGHRA and CDR2 is YSYEKL. Trimming took 2 bases from V and 4 from J, leaving 13 bases between them.

The rearrangement uses TRBV4-3 and TRBJ1-3, with D possibly matching TRBD1 (6 bases). Germline V gene lookup returns CDR1 LGHNA and CDR2 YSLEER. V shed 1 base and J shed 0 bases, with 22 bases lying between them. The CDR3 contains 20 residues. The CDR3 sequence: CASSQGNAGDSDYSGNTIYF. The CDR3 nucleotides are TGCGCCAGCAGCCAAGGGAATGCAGGGGACTCGGATTACTCTGGAAACACCATATATTTT.

The chain is built from TRBV14 and TRBJ1-1; TRBD1 matches 9 bases. Trimming removed 1 base from V and 1 base from J; junction bases left unmatched: 1. CDR1 is SGHDN and CDR2 is FVKESK in the germline V gene. The CDR3 spans 15 residues. CDR3 nucleotides: TGTGCCAGCAGCCAAGTACAGGGGGCGAACACTGAAGCTTTCTTT. It is translated as CASSQVQGANTEAFF.

CDR3 in DNA: TGTGCCAGCAGCAAAAACCTGAGGACTGGTGGGACAGGGGGCGTAGATAGCAATCAGCCCCAGCATTTT. This translates into CASSKNLRTGGTGGVDSNQPQHF. The V gene is TRBV21-1, the J gene TRBJ1-5; the table calls TRBD1, which could not be checked here. TRBV21-1 is flagged as a pseudogene. The CDR3 has 23 residues.

J is TRBJ2-7 and V is TRBV29-1; 10 nucleotides agree with TRBD2. The CDR3 covers 14 residues. Looked up from germline, CDR1 is SQVTM and CDR2 is ANQGSEA. After removal of 6 bases from V and 7 bases from J, the junction contained 12 bases not matched to a gene. CDR3 sequence: CSVALAGKENEQYF. The DNA for the CDR3 is TGCAGCGTAGCACTAGCGGGAAAGGAGAATGAGCAGTACTTC.